The 8 T cell receptor beta chains given below trace back to one sample, sequenced in a study of blood T cell repertoires in COVID-19. Clones were read by immunoSEQ multiplex PCR, and TCRdb kept only the in-frame ones, dropping some. Of some 350,000 clones in the sample, around 89% are singletons; the top ten hold about 1%. The sequenced sample was PBMCs or T cells enriched from blood (not recorded which). The receptors originated from a man younger than 35 who had recovered from COVID-19.

The rearrangement links TRBV29-1 to TRBJ2-7; 9 nucleotides align to TRBD2. Unmatched junction bases numbered 9, after V lost 3 bases and J lost 0 bases. This CDR3 is built from 16 residues. The V gene's germline CDR1 is SQVTM and CDR2 ANQGSEA. The CDR3 is CSVDGGGGSPSYEQYF. CDR3 nucleotides: TGCAGCGTTGACGGCGGGGGGGGCTCCCCCTCCTACGAGCAGTACTTC.

This clone occurred once. V usage is TRBV27 and J usage is TRBJ1-4, with 8 bases matching TRBD1. CDR1 and CDR2 (germline): MNHEY, SMNVEV (reference sequence). The CDR3 length is 14 residues. The V and J ends lost 6 bases and 7 bases, in that order; junction bases with no gene match: 7. The CDR3 protein is CASRDRGFGEKLFF. The DNA of the CDR3 is TGTGCCAGCAGAGACAGGGGATTTGGTGAAAAACTGTTTTTT.

The chain uses TRBV28 and TRBJ2-1, with 12 bases matching TRBD2. Trimming cost V 6 bases and J 3 bases; bases outside gene matches: 6. Germline CDR1 and CDR2: MDHEN and SYDVKM. The CDR3 covers 16 residues. CDR3 coding DNA: TGTGCCAGCAGATCCACTAGCGGGAGGCTCTACAATGAGCAGTTCTTC. Translation gives CASRSTSGRLYNEQFF.

This rearrangement joins TRBV9 to TRBJ2-2, with a possible D match to TRBD1 (5 bases). This CDR3 has 13 amino acids. Germline values: CDR1 SGDLS, CDR2 YYNGEE. Trimming stripped 1 base from V and 4 bases from J, with 5 bases between. The CDR3 DNA follows: TGTGCCAGCAGCGTAAGGGGCACCGGGGAGCTGTTTTTT. Translated: CASSVRGTGELFF.

This chain connects TRBV28 to TRBJ1-5, with D perhaps TRBD1 (6 bases). CDR3 length equals 14 residues. Germline CDR1 and CDR2: MDHEN and SYDVKM. The V and J ends lost 4 bases and 3 bases respectively, with 10 bases between them. CDR3 sequence (DNA): TGTGCCAGCAGTTCGGGGGGGCCCAATCAGCCCCAGCATTTT. Its translation: CASSSGGPNQPQHF.

The V call is TRBV7-3, the J call TRBJ2-5; 8 bases map to TRBD2. V shed 0 bases and J 4 bases; nucleotides not matched to a gene: 4. Germline-derived CDR1 and CDR2 are SGHTA and FQGTGA. This CDR3 is built from 15 residues. In DNA form, the CDR3 reads TGTGCCAGCAGCTTAACAGGGACTAGGACAGAGACCCAGTACTTC. The encoded protein is CASSLTGTRTETQYF. The full variable domain, completed using reference TRBV7-3 and TRBJ2-5, is GAGVSQTPSNKVTEKGKYVELRCDPISGHTALYWYRQSLGQGPEFLIYFQGTGAADDSGLPNDRFFAVRPEGSVSTLKIQRTERGDSAVYLCASSLTGTRTETQYFGPGTRLLVL.

This clone showed up just a few times. The chain is built from TRBV5-1 and TRBJ1-4, with 9 bases matching TRBD1. CDR1 is SGHRS and CDR2 is YFSETQ in the germline V gene. J gave up 8 bases and V 0 bases, and 5 bases lay outside the gene matches. The CDR3 consists of 15 residues. Here the CDR3 DNA reads TGCGCCAGCAGCTTGGGGGGACAGGGCCCCGAAAAACTGTTTTTT. Translated, it gives CASSLGGQGPEKLFF.

V gene TRBV10-1 combines with J gene TRBJ1-3; the D gene is possibly TRBD1 (5 bases). CDR3 length: 15 residues. The germline V gene has CDR1 WNHNN and CDR2 SYGVQD (reference sequence). With 11 bases removed from V and 0 bases from J, the gap between germline ends came to 17 bases. The CDR3 bases are TGCGCCGGGGCTCGGCCCGTGAGCTCTGGAAACACCATATATTTT. It specifies CAGARPVSSGNTIYF.